This is a list of T cell receptor beta chains from one sample in a study of blood T cell repertoires in COVID-19. Method: immunoSEQ multiplex PCR; TCRdb's copy keeps in-frame clones and lacks some. The sample yields under 250,000 clones, approximately 84% seen once. Material: peripheral blood. The receptors come from a man aged 50 or older who had recovered from COVID-19. Both conserved end residues are trimmed from each CDR3. A D gene is named only where the DNA matches it firmly.

. TRBV10-3 AISEEYEQY
TRBD2 TRBV28 ASSPTSGVYYEQY
. TRBV5-5 ASSPTGSSYNEQF
TRBD1 TRBV11-2 ASSFQGAGGSTGELF
TRBD1 TRBV5-1 ASSLTGGFSPRHNYGYT
. TRBV7-9 ASLPWLRSYNEQF
. TRBV28 ASITTNQPQH
. TRBV6-1 ASSDGGWTVSNQPQH
TRBD2 TRBV20-1 SASPWGGTLPTDTQY
. TRBV19 ASSRVLITEAF
TRBD1 TRBV19 ASSQGTGISTDTQY
. TRBV6-5 ASSRDSLAGNTIY
TRBD1 TRBV28 ASSPPGQKNEKLF
TRBD1 TRBV18 ASSTGTGGTGELF
TRBD1 TRBV5-1 ASTLDRGRAEAF
. TRBV29-1 SVAPGGRYTEAF
TRBD1 TRBV28 ASSAGQGKYGYT
TRBD2 TRBV9 ASSVGTGLRLAGVYNEQF
TRBD1 TRBV18 ASSPGFGQGASYEQY